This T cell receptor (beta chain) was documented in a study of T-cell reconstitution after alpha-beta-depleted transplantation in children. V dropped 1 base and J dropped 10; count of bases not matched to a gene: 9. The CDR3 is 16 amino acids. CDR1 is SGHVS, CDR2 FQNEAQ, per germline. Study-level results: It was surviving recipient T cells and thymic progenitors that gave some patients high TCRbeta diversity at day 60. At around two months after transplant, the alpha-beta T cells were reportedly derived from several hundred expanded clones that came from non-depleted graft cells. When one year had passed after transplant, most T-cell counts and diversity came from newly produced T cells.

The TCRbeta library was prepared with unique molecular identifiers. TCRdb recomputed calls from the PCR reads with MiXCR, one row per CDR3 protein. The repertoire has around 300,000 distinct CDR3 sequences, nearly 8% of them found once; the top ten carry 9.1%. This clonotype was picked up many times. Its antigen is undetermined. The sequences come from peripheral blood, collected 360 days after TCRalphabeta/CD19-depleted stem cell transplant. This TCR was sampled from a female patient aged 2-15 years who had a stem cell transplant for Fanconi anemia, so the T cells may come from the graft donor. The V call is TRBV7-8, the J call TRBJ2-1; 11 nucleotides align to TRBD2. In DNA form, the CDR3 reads TGTGCCAGCAGCTTAGTAGGGACTAGCGGTCCTTTCGAGCAGTTCTTC. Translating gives CASSLVGTSGPFEQFF.